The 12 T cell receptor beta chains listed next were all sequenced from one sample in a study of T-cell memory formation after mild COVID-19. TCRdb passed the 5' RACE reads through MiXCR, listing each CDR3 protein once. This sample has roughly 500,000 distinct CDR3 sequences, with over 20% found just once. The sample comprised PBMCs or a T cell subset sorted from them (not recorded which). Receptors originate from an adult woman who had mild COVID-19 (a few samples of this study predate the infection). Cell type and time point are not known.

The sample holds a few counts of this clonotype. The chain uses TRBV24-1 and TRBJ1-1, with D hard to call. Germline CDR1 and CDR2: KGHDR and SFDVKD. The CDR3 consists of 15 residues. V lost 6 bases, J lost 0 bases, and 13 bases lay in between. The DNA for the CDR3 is TGTGCCACCAGTTCAATGGCCCTGATGAACACTGAAGCTTTCTTT. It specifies CATSSMALMNTEAFF.

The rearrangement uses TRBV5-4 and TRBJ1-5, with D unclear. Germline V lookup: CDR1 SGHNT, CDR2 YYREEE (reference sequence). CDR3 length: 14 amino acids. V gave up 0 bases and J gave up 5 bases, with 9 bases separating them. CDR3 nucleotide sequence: TGTGCCAGCAGCTTGGGGTTGGGTGATCAGCCCCAGCATTTT. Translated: CASSLGLGDQPQHF.

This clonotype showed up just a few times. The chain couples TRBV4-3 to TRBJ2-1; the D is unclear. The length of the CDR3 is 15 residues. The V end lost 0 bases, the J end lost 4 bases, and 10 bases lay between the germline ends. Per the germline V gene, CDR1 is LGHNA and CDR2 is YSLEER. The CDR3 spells CASSQDFGKYNEQFF. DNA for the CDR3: TGCGCCAGCAGCCAAGATTTCGGAAAGTACAATGAGCAGTTCTTC.

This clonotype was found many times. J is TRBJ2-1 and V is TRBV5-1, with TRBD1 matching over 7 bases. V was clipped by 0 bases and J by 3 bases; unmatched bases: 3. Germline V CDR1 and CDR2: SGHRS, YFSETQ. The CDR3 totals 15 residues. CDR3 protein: CASSLVQGSYNEQFF. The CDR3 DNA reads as TGCGCCAGCAGCTTGGTACAGGGGAGCTACAATGAGCAGTTCTTC. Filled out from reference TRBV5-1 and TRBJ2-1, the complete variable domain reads KAGVTQTPRYLIKTRGQQVTLSCSPISGHRSVSWYQQTPGQGLQFLFEYFSETQRNKGNFPGRFSGRQFSNSRSEMNVSTLELGDSALYLCASSLVQGSYNEQFFGPGTRLTVL.

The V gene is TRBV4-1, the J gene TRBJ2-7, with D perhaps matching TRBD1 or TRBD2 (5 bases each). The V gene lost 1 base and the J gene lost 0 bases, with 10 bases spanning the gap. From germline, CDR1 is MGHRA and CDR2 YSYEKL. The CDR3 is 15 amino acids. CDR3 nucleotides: TGCGCCAGCAGCCAAGTACCGAGGGGCTCCTACGAGCAGTACTTC. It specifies CASSQVPRGSYEQYF.

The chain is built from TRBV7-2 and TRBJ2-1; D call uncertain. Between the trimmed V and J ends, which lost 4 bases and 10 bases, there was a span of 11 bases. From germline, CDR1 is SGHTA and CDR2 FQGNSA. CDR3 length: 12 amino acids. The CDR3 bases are TGTGCCAGCAGCTCACAAGTTGGAGAGCAGTTCTTC. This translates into CASSSQVGEQFF.

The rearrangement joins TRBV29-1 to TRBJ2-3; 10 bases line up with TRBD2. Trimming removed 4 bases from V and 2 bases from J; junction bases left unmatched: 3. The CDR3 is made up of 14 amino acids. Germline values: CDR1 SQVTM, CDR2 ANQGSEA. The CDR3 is CSVASGGFTDTQYF. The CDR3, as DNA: TGCAGCGTTGCTAGCGGGGGCTTCACAGATACGCAGTATTTT.

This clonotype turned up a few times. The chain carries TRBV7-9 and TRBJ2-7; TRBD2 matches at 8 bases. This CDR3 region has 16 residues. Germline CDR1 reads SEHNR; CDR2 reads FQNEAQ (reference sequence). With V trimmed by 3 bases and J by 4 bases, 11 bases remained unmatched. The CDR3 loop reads CASSFSKAGAGYEQYF. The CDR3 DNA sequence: TGTGCCAGCAGCTTTTCCAAAGCGGGAGCCGGGTACGAGCAGTACTTC.

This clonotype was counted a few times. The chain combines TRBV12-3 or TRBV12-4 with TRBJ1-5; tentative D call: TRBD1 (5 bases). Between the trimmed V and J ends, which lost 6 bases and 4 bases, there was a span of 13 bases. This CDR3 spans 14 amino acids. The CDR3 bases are TGTGCCAGCAGCTGGGACGGACCAAATCAGCCCCAGCATTTT. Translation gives CASSWDGPNQPQHF.

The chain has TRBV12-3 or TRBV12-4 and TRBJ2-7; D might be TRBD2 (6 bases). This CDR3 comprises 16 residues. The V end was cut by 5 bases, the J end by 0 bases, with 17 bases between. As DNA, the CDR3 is TGTGCCAGCAGTACTCCTTGGGGGGAACTCTCCTACGAGCAGTACTTC. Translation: CASSTPWGELSYEQYF.

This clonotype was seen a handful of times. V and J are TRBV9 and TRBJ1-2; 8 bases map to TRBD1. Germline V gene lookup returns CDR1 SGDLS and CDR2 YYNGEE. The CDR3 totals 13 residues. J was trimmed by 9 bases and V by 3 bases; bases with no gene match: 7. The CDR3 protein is CASSGGQGVSYTF. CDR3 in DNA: TGTGCCAGCAGCGGAGGACAGGGAGTCAGCTACACCTTC.

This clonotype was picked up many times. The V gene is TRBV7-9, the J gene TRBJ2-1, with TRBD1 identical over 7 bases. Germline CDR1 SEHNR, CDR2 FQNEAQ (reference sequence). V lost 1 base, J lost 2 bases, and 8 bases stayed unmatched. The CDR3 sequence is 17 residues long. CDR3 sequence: CASSLGVSGQAYNEQFF. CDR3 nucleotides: TGTGCCAGCAGCTTAGGGGTGAGCGGACAGGCCTACAATGAGCAGTTCTTC.